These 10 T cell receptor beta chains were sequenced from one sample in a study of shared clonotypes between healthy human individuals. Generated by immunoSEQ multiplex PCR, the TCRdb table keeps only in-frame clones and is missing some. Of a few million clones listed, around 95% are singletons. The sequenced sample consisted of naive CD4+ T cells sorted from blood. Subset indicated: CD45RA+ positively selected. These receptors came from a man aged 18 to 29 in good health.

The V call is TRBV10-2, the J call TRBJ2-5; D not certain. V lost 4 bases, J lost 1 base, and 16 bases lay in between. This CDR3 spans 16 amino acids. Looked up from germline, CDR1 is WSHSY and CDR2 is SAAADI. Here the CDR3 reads CASSVSVSSTQETQYF. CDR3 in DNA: TGCGCCAGCAGTGTATCAGTATCGAGCACCCAAGAGACCCAGTACTTC.

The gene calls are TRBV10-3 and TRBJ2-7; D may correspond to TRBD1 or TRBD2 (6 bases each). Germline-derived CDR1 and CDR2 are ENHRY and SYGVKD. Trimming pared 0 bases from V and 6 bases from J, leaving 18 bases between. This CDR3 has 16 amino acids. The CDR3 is CAISESYIGGLSEQYF. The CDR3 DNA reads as TGTGCCATCAGTGAGTCTTATATCGGGGGCCTTAGCGAGCAGTACTTC.

As DNA, the CDR3 is TGCGCCAGCAAGACTTACTCAACGAACACCGGGGAGCTGTTTTTT. This codes for CASKTYSTNTGELFF. The genes are TRBV4-1 and TRBJ2-2; D is unclear. V lost 7 bases and J lost 0, with 12 bases in between. The CDR3 has 15 amino acids. From germline, CDR1 is MGHRA and CDR2 YSYEKL.

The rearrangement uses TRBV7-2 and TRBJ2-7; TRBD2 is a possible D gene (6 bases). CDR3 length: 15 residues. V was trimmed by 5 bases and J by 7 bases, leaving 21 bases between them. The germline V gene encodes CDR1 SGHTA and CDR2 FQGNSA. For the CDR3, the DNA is TGTGCCAGCAGCCAACCGGGACTCGCGGGATGGGAGCAGTACTTC. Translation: CASSQPGLAGWEQYF.

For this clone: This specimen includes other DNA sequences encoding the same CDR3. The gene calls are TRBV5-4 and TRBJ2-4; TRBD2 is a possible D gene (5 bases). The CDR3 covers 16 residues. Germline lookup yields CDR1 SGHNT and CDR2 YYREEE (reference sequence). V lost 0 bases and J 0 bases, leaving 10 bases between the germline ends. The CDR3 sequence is CASSLGGGLAKNIQYF. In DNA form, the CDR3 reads TGTGCCAGCAGCTTGGGAGGAGGTCTAGCCAAAAACATTCAGTACTTC.

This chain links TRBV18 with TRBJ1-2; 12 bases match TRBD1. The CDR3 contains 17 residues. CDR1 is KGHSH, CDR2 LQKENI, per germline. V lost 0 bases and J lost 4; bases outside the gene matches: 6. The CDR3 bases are TGTGCCAGCTCACCACCCGGGACAGGGGGCGTTGGCTATGGCTACACCTTC. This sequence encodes CASSPPGTGGVGYGYTF.

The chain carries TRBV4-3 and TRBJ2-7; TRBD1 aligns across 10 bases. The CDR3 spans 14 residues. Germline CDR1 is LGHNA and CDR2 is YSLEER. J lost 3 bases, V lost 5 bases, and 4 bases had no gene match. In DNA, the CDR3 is TGCGCCAGCAGCTCCAGGACAGGGGGCTACGAGCAGTACTTC. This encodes CASSSRTGGYEQYF.

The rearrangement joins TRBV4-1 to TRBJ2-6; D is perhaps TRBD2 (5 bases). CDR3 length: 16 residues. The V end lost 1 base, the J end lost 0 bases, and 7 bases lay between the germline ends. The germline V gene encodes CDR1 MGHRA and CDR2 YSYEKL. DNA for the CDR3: TGCGCCAGCAGCCAAGCCGCGGGCTCTGGGGCCAACGTCCTGACTTTC. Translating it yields CASSQAAGSGANVLTF.

The DNA for the CDR3 is TGCGCCAGCAGCTTCTCGGGACAGGTCACCTACGAGCAGTACTTC. Translated, it gives CASSFSGQVTYEQYF. V is TRBV5-1 and J is TRBJ2-7; 8 nucleotides agree with TRBD1. V shed 2 bases and J 2 bases; nucleotides not matched to a gene: 6. The CDR3 contains 15 residues. Germline loops: CDR1 SGHRS, CDR2 YFSETQ.

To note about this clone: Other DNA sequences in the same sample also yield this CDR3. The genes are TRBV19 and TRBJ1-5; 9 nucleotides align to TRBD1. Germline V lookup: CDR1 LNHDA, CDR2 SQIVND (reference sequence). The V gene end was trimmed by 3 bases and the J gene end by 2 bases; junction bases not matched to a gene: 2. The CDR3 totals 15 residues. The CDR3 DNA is TGTGCCAGTAGTATGGGACAGGGTGGCAATCAGCCCCAGCATTTT. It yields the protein CASSMGQGGNQPQHF. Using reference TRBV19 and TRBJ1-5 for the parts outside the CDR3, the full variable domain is DGGITQSPKYLFRKEGQNVTLSCEQNLNHDAMYWYRQDPGQGLRLIYYSQIVNDFQKGDIAEGYSVSREKKESFPLTVTSAQKNPTAFYLCASSMGQGGNQPQHFGDGTRLSIL.